Listed below are T cell receptor beta chains from one sample, sequenced in a study of cytomegalovirus exposure and HLA in healthy donors. Some clones are missing from TCRdb's copy, which holds only in-frame ones; the method was immunoSEQ multiplex PCR. Among around 210,000 clones listed, around four fifths were seen once. Sequencing was performed on PBMCs. All receptors derive from a boy younger than 18 in good health and CMV-seronegative. Each CDR3 is given with its conserved first and last residue. Each record gives: CDR3 DNA, CDR3 protein, D gene, CDR3 length, V gene, clone size, J gene. The D gene is left open where the match is weak. Some rows have no size entry. The others give once, few or many, or a class for an expanded clone.

CDR3nt: TGTGCCAGCAGTTTGACAGGGGCTGAAAAACTGTTTTTT; CDR3aa: CASSLTGAEKLFF; d_gene: TRBD1; len: 13; v_gene: TRBV27; abundance: NA; j_gene: TRBJ1-4
CDR3nt: TGTGCCATCAAGATCCGGGACAGGCTGGATAATTCACCCCTCCACTTT; CDR3aa: CAIKIRDRLDNSPLHF; d_gene: TRBD1; len: 16; v_gene: TRBV10-3; abundance: NA; j_gene: TRBJ1-6
CDR3nt: TGTGCCTGGGGAACCCAGGGGTTCCAGCCCCAGCATTTT; CDR3aa: CAWGTQGFQPQHF; d_gene: NA; len: 13; v_gene: TRBV30; abundance: NA; j_gene: TRBJ1-5
CDR3nt: TGCGCCAGCAGCTTGGTGACTAGCGGGGGCCCAGATACGCAGTATTTT; CDR3aa: CASSLVTSGGPDTQYF; d_gene: TRBD2; len: 16; v_gene: TRBV5-1; abundance: NA; j_gene: TRBJ2-3
CDR3nt: TGTGCCAGCTCACTATTACAGGGCTTAGCTAACTATGGCTACACCTTC; CDR3aa: CASSLLQGLANYGYTF; d_gene: NA; len: 16; v_gene: TRBV18; abundance: few; j_gene: TRBJ1-2
CDR3nt: TGTGCCAGCAGCCCGCCCGGCAGCGGGGGGGCCCAGTTCTTC; CDR3aa: CASSPPGSGGAQFF; d_gene: TRBD2; len: 14; v_gene: TRBV13; abundance: NA; j_gene: TRBJ2-1
CDR3nt: TGTGCCTGGGGCCACAATAGCGGGGAGACCCAGTACTTC; CDR3aa: CAWGHNSGETQYF; d_gene: TRBD2; len: 13; v_gene: TRBV30; abundance: NA; j_gene: TRBJ2-5
CDR3nt: TGTGCCAGCAGCTTCAACAGAGCTCTAGCCAAAAACATTCAGTACTTC; CDR3aa: CASSFNRALAKNIQYF; d_gene: NA; len: 16; v_gene: TRBV11-3; abundance: once; j_gene: TRBJ2-4
CDR3nt: TGTGCCAGTAGTCCCTCACGGGGGACCAGGGGCACAGATACGCAGTATTTT; CDR3aa: CASSPSRGTRGTDTQYF; d_gene: NA; len: 17; v_gene: TRBV19; abundance: NA; j_gene: TRBJ2-3
CDR3nt: TGCGCCAGCAGCTTGGGACTACGGGAGTCCTACGAGCAGTACTTC; CDR3aa: CASSLGLRESYEQYF; d_gene: NA; len: 15; v_gene: TRBV5-1; abundance: NA; j_gene: TRBJ2-7
CDR3nt: TGTGCCTGGAGTTTCTCCGGGGATACGCAGTATTTT; CDR3aa: CAWSFSGDTQYF; d_gene: NA; len: 12; v_gene: TRBV30; abundance: NA; j_gene: TRBJ2-3
CDR3nt: TGTGCCAGCAGTTTAGTGGACAAAACCTACGAGCAGTACTTC; CDR3aa: CASSLVDKTYEQYF; d_gene: NA; len: 14; v_gene: TRBV27; abundance: NA; j_gene: TRBJ2-7
CDR3nt: TGCGCCAGCAGCCAAGTCGCGGCGCTAGCGGGGGGCGTTTCCGTCACAGATACGCAGTATTTT; CDR3aa: CASSQVAALAGGVSVTDTQYF; d_gene: TRBD2; len: 21; v_gene: TRBV4-1; abundance: NA; j_gene: TRBJ2-3
CDR3nt: TGTGCCAGCAGCTCACGGGAGATGACGGGCTCCTACGAGCAGTACTTC; CDR3aa: CASSSREMTGSYEQYF; d_gene: NA; len: 16; v_gene: TRBV11-2; abundance: NA; j_gene: TRBJ2-7
CDR3nt: TGCGCCAGCAGCTTGGAAGGGTGGACAGGGGGCCTGACTACGACCGATACCGCCAAAAACATTCAGTACTTC; CDR3aa: CASSLEGWTGGLTTTDTAKNIQYF; d_gene: TRBD1; len: 24; v_gene: TRBV5-1; abundance: NA; j_gene: TRBJ2-4
CDR3nt: TGTGCCAGCAGTTCGGGGGGGGCAGCCAGCTCTGGAAACACCATATATTTT; CDR3aa: CASSSGGAASSGNTIYF; d_gene: NA; len: 17; v_gene: TRBV28; abundance: NA; j_gene: TRBJ1-3